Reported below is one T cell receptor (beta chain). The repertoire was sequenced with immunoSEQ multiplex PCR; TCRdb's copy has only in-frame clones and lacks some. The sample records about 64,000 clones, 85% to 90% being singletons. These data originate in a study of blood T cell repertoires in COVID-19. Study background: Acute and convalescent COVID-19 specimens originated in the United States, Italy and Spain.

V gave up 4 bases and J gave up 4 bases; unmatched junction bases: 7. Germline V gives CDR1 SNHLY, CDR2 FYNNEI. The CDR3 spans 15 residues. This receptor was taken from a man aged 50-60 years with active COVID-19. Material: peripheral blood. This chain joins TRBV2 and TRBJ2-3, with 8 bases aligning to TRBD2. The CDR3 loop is CASSGAGVRADTQYF. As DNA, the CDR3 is TGTGCCAGCAGTGGAGCGGGAGTGAGGGCAGATACGCAGTATTTT.